The sequence of this TCR beta chain was determined in a study of glioma-infiltrating T cells after dendritic cell vaccination. Measured with immunoSEQ multiplex PCR; TCRdb has only the in-frame clones, and not every one. The sample includes 100,000 or so clones, 86% of them seen just once. The clonotype was recovered from a human donor with glioblastoma. Sequences were derived from blood, sampled before dendritic cell vaccination.

This chain's CDR3 is CASSSPSQGWVNTEAFF. The CDR3 coding sequence is TGTGCCAGCAGTTCACCCTCACAGGGTTGGGTAAACACTGAAGCTTTCTTT. V and J are TRBV28 and TRBJ1-1; D possibly corresponds to TRBD1 (6 bases). Trimming removed 4 bases from V and 2 bases from J, with 20 bases in between. Germline loops: CDR1 MDHEN, CDR2 SYDVKM. This CDR3 is built from 17 residues.